The rows below give T cell receptor beta chains drawn from one sample of a study of blood T cell repertoires in COVID-19. Produced via immunoSEQ multiplex PCR; TCRdb's table is partial and in-frame only. The repertoire consists of a few hundred thousand clones, with roughly 88% occurring once and the leading ten covering 1.2% to 1.5%. Material for sequencing was PBMCs or T cells enriched from blood (not recorded which). The receptors were gathered from a young woman who had been exposed to COVID-19. Both conserved end residues are part of each CDR3.

CDR3 protein | V gene
CASRGHSSYGYTF | TRBV19
CASSQPGQGFYNEQFF | TRBV21-1
CASSRTDFSYNSPLHF | TRBV18
CASSSTGTANTGELFF | TRBV7-3
CASSQGGQETQYF | TRBV4-1
CASSQQQGANTEAFF | TRBV3-1/TRBV3-2
CASVGLGQDYIQYF | TRBV7-9
CASRPGTGELFF | TRBV7-9
CASSGQGASGNTIYF | TRBV2
CASSLGTGYEQYF | TRBV13
CASSEGRIAGGQETQYF | TRBV2
CASTVTGLVTDTQYF | TRBV19
CASSKHSSRNQPQHF | TRBV21-1
CASSTDRSHYEQYF | TRBV7-9
CASSPRQGQVNTEAFF | TRBV27
CASSFQLSGFPGTQYF | TRBV28
CASSGQGSGNEQFF | TRBV2
CSAPGTAEAFF | TRBV20-1
CASSPGLVADTQYF | TRBV11-2
CASSRSLESNQPQHF | TRBV6-2/TRBV6-3
CATSLGFAGGNEQFF | TRBV15
CASSPLSSRDNSPLHF | TRBV18
CASSLDRGGPEQFF | TRBV11-3
CASSPYQGPLNYGYTF | TRBV3-1/TRBV3-2
CASSRDRVDGQYF | TRBV28
CASSADPTGDSYEQYF | TRBV9
CSARVRETQYF | TRBV20-1
CASSQDPWTSGNNEQFF | TRBV4-1
CASSPRGDYGYTF | TRBV7-2
CASSQVLTDTQYF | TRBV4-2
CASSQVSGDGATYGYTF | TRBV4-3
CASSYSFGDGSPLHF | TRBV6-6
CASSRTSENTGELFF | TRBV7-6
CASSIRLAGGPWELFF | TRBV19
CASSLRAGDTGELFF | TRBV28
CASIKQSGTSSYEQYF | TRBV7-9
CASSTGLANNEQFF | TRBV3-1/TRBV3-2
CASSLRGTEAFF | TRBV12-3/TRBV12-4
CSASGSGQHTEAFF | TRBV20-1
CASSFTGTEQFF | TRBV5-1
CASSQGLAGSTDTQYF | TRBV14
CASSEGRLYEQYF | TRBV6-1
CASSLGLAGAGTGELFF | TRBV5-6